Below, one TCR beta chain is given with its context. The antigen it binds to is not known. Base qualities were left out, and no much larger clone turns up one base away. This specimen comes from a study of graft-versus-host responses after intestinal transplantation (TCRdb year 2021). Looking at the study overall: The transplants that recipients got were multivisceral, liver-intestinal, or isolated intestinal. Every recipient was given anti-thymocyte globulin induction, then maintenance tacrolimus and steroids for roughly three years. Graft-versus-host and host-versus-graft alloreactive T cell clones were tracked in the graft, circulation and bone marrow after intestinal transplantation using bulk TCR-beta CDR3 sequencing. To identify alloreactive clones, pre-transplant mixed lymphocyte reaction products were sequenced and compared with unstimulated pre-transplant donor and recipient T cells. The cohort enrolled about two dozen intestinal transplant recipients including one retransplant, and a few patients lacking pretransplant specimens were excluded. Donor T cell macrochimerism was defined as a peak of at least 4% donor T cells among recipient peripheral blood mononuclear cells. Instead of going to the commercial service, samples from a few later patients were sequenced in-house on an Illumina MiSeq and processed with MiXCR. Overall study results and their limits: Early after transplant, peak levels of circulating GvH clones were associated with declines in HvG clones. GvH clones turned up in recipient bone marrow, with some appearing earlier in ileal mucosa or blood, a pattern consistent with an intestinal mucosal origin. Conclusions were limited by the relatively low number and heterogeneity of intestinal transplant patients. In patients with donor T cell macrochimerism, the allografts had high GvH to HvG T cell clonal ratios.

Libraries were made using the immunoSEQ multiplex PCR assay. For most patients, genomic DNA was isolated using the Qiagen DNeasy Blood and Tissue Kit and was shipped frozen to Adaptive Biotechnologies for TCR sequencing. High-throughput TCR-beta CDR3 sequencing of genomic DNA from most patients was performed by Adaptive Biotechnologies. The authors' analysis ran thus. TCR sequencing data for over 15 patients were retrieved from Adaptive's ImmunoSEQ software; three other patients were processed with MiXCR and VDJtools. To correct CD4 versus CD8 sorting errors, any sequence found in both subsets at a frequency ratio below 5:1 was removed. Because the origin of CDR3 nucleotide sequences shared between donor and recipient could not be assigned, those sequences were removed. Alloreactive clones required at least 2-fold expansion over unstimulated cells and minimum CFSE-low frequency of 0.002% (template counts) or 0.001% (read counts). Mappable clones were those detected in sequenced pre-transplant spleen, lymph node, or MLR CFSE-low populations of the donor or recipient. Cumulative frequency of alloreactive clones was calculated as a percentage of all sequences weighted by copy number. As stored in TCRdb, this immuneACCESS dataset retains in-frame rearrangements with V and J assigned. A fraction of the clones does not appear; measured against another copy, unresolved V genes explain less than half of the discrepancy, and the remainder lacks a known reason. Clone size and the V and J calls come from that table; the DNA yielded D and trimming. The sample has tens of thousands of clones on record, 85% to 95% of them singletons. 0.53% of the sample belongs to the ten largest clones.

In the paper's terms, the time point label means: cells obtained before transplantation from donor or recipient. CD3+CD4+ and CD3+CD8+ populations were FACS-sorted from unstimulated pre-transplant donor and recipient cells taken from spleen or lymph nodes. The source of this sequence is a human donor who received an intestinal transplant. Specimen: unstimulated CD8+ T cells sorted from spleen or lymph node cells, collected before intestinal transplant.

The nucleotides are TGTGCCAGCAGTTCCTCCGGGACAGGGGGTACGTACGAGCAGTACTTC. This is translated as CASSSSGTGGTYEQYF. Here the chain combines TRBV27 and TRBJ2-7; the central 11 bases match TRBD1. CDR3 length: 16 amino acids, cysteine to phenylalanine. Just CDR3 DNA is preserved here, 48 bases in frame from base 1. Compared with germline, V lacks 4 bases and J lacks 4 bases; bases without a gene match: 9. CDR1 and CDR2 (MNHEY, SMNVEV) derive from the germline V gene (reference sequence).